This T cell receptor (beta chain) was found in a study of blood T cell repertoires in COVID-19. Germline V gives CDR1 MNHEY, CDR2 SVGAGI. V was clipped by 4 bases and J by 9 bases, with 16 bases between them. There are 14 residues in the CDR3. Sequenced by immunoSEQ multiplex PCR; TCRdb stores in-frame clones only, minus some. Counted here are around 200,000 clones, more than 85% occurring once; the ten biggest clones make up around 1.1%. The origin of this receptor is a man younger than 45 with acute or convalescent COVID-19. The chain links TRBV6-5 to TRBJ2-4, with a possible D match to TRBD2 (6 bases). Source material: peripheral blood. The CDR3 nucleotides read TGTGCCAGCAGTTCGACTCGGAGGGGTGGCATTCAGTACTTC. This translates into CASSSTRRGGIQYF.